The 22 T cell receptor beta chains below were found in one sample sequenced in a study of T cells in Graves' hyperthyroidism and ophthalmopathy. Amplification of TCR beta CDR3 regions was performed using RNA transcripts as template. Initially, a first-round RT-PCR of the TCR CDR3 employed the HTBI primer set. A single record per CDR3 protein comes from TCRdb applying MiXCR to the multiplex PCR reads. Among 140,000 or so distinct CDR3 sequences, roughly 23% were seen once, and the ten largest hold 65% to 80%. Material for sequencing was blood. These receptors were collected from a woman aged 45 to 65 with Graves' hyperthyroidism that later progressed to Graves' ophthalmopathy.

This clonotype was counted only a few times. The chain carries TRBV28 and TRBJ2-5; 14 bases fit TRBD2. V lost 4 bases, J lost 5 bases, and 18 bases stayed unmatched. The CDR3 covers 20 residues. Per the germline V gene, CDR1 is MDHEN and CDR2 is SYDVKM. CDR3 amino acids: CASSSLKGERGLAGVETQYF. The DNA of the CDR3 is TGTGCCAGCAGTTCCCTTAAGGGGGAGAGGGGACTAGCGGGAGTGGAGACCCAGTACTTC.

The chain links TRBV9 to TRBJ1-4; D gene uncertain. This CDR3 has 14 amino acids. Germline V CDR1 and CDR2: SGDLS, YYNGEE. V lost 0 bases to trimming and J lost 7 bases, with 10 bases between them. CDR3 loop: CASSVGGWSEKLFF. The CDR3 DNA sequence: TGTGCCAGCAGCGTAGGTGGCTGGTCTGAAAAACTGTTTTTT.

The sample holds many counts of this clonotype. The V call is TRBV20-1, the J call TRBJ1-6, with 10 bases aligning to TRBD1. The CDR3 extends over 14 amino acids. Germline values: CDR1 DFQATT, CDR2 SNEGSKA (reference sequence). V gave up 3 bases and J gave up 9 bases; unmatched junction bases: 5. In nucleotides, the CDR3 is TGCAGTGCTAGCCCAGGGACAGGGGTTTCACCCCTCCACTTT. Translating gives CSASPGTGVSPLHF.

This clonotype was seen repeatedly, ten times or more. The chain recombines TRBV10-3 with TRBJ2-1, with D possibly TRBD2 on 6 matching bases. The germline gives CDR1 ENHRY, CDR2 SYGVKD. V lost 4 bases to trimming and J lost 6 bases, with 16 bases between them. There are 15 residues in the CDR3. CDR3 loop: CAISAGREWTNEQFF. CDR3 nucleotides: TGTGCCATCAGTGCCGGGAGAGAATGGACCAATGAGCAGTTCTTC.

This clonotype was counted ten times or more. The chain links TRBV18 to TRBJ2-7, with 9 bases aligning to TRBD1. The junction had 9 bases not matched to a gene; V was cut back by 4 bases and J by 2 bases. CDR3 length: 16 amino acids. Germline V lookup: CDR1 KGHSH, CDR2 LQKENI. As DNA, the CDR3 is TGTGCCAGCTCACTCCGACAGGGGGAGCCTACCTACGAGCAGTACTTC. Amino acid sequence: CASSLRQGEPTYEQYF.

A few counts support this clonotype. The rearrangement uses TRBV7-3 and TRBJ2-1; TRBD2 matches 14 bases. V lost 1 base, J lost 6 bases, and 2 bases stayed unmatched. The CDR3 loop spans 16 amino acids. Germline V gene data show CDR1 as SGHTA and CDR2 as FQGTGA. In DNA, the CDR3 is TGTGCCAGCAGCTTAAAGGGGACTAGCGGGAGCAATGAGCAGTTCTTC. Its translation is CASSLKGTSGSNEQFF. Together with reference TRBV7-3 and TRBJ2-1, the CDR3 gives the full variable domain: GAGVSQTPSNKVTEKGKYVELRCDPISGHTALYWYRQSLGQGPEFLIYFQGTGAADDSGLPNDRFFAVRPEGSVSTLKIQRTERGDSAVYLCASSLKGTSGSNEQFFGPGTRLTVL.

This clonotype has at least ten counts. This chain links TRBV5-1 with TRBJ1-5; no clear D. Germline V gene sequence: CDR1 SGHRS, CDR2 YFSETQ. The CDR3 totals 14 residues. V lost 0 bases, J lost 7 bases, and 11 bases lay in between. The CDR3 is CASSLGGSRQPQHF. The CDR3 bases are TGCGCCAGCAGCTTGGGAGGTTCCAGGCAGCCCCAGCATTTT.

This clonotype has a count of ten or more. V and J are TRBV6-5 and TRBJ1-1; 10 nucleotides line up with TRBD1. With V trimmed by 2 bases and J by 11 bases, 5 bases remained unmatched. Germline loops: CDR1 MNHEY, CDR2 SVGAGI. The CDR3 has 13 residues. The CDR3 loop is CASSYGTGVVAFF. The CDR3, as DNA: TGTGCCAGCAGTTACGGGACAGGGGTCGTCGCTTTCTTT.

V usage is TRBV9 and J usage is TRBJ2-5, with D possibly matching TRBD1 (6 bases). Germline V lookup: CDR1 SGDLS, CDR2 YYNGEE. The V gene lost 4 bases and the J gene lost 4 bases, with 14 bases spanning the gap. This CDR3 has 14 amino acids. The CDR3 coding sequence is TGTGCCAGCAGCCGGCCAGGGGCGGGAGAGACCCAGTACTTC. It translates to CASSRPGAGETQYF. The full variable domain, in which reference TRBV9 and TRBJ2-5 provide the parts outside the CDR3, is DSGVTQTPKHLITATGQRVTLRCSPRSGDLSVYWYQQSLDQGLQFLIQYYNGEERAKGNILERFSAQQFPDLHSELNLSSLELGDSALYFCASSRPGAGETQYFGPGTRLLVL.

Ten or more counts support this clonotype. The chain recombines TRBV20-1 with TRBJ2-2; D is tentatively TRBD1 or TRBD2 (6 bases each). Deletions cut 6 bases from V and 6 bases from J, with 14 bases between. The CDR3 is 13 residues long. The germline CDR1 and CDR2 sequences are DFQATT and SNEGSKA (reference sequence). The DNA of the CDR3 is TGCAGTGCCTTGAGGGGGGCGGCCGGGGAGCTGTTTTTT. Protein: CSALRGAAGELFF.

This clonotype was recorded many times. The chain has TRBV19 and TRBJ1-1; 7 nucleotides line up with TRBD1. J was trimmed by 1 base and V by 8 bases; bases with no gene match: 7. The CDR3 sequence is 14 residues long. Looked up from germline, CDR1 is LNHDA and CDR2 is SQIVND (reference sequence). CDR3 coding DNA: TGTGCCAGTTCGACAGGGTTTCGGAACACTGAAGCTTTCTTT. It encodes CASSTGFRNTEAFF.

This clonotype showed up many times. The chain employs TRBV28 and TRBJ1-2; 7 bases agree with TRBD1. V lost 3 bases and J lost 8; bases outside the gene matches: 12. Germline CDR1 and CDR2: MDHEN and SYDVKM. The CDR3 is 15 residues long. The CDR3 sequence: CASSFPRARGKGYTF. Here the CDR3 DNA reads TGTGCCAGCAGTTTCCCCCGGGCCAGGGGGAAGGGCTACACCTTC.

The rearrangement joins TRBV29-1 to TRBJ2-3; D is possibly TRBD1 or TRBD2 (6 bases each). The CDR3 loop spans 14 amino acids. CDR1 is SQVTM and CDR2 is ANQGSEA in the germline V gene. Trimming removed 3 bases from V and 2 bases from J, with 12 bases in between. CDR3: CSVDGGGFTDTQYF. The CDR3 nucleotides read TGCAGCGTTGACGGGGGCGGCTTCACAGATACGCAGTATTTT.

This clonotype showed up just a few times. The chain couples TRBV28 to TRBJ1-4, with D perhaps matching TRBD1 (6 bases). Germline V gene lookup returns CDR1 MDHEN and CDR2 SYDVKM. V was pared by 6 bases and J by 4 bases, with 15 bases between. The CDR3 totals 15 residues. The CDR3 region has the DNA TGTGCCAGCAGAATGACAGGATACCGTAATGAAAAACTGTTTTTT. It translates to CASRMTGYRNEKLFF.

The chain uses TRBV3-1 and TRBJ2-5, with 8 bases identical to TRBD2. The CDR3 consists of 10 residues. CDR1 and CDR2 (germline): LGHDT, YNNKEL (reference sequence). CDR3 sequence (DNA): TGTGTAGCGGGACGGGAGACCCAGTACTTC. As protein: CVAGRETQYF.

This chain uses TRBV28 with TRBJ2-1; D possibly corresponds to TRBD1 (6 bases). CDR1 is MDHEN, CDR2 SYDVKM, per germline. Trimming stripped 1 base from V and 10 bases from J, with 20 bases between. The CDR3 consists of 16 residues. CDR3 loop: CASSLLGTRTLQEQFF. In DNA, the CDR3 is TGTGCCAGCAGTTTATTAGGGACACGGACGTTGCAAGAGCAGTTCTTC.

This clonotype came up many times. The CDR3 is CSVGTGRKETQYF. The CDR3 DNA reads as TGCAGTGTAGGGACAGGGAGAAAAGAGACCCAGTACTTC. The chain joins TRBV20-1 to TRBJ2-5, with 9 bases identical to TRBD1. From germline, CDR1 is DFQATT and CDR2 SNEGSKA (reference sequence). V was pared by 7 bases and J by 3 bases, with 6 bases of the junction left unmatched. This CDR3 comprises 13 residues.

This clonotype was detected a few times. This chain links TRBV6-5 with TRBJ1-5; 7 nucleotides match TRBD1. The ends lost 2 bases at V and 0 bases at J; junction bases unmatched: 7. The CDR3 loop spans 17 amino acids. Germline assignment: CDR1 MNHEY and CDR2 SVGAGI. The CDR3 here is CASSYGTAQLSNQPQHF. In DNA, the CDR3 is TGTGCCAGCAGTTACGGGACAGCTCAACTTAGCAATCAGCCCCAGCATTTT.

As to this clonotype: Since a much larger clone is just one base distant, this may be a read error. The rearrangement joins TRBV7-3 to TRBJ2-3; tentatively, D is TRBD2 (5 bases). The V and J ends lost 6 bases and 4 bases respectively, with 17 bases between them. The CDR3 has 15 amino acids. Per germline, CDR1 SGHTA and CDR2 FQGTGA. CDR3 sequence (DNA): TGTGCCAGCAGTTCACCGGGCCTAGCTGCAGATACGCAGTATTTT. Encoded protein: CASSSPGLAADTQYF. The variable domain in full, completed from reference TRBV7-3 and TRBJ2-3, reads GAGVSQTPSNKVTEKGKYVELRCDPISGHTALYWYRQSLGQGPEFLIYFQGTGAADDSGLPNDRFFAVRPEGSVSTLKIQRTERGDSAVYLCASSSPGLAADTQYFGPGTRLTVL.

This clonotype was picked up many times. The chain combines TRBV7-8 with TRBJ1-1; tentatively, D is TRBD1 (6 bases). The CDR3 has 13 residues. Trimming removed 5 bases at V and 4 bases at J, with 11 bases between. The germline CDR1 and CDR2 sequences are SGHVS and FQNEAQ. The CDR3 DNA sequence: TGTGCCAGCAGCCCCGTCAGGGGCACTGAAGCTTTCTTT. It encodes CASSPVRGTEAFF. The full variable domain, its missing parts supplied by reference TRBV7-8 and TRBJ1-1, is GAGVSQSPRYKVAKRGQDVALRCDPISGHVSLFWYQQALGQGPEFLTYFQNEAQLDKSGLPSDRFFAERPEGSVSTLKIQRTQQEDSAVYLCASSPVRGTEAFFGQGTRLTVV.

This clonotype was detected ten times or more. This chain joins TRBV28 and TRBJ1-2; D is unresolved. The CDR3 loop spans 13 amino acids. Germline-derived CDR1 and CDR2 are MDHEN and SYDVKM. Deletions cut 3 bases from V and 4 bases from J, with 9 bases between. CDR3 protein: CASSFSRPYGYTF. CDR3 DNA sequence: TGTGCCAGCAGTTTTTCTCGACCCTATGGCTACACCTTC.

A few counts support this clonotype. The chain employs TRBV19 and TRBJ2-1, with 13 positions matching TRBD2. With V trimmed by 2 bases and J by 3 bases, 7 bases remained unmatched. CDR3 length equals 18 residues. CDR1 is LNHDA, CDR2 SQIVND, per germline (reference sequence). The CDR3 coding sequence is TGTGCCAGTAGTATAAGGTGGAGACTAGCGGGAGGCTACAATGAGCAGTTCTTC. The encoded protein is CASSIRWRLAGGYNEQFF. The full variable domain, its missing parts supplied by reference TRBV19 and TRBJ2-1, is DGGITQSPKYLFRKEGQNVTLSCEQNLNHDAMYWYRQDPGQGLRLIYYSQIVNDFQKGDIAEGYSVSREKKESFPLTVTSAQKNPTAFYLCASSIRWRLAGGYNEQFFGPGTRLTVL.